The 7 T cell receptor beta chains in this list originate from one sample, sequenced in a study of T cells after somatic rescue of genetic block. The method was immunoSEQ multiplex PCR; TCRdb's version includes in-frame clones alone and lacks a portion of them. The table records about 14,000 clones, more than 70% of them present only once. Sample: peripheral blood mononuclear cells (PBMCs). The receptors come from a young man.

This chain uses TRBV27 with TRBJ2-5, with TRBD2 matching over 10 bases. CDR1 MNHEY and CDR2 SMNVEV come from the germline V gene (reference sequence). V lost 5 bases to trimming and J lost 2 bases; unmatched junction nucleotides: 2. CDR3 size: 14 residues. This CDR3 is CASSGTSEQETQYF. CDR3 nucleotide sequence: TGTGCCAGCAGTGGGACTAGCGAACAAGAGACCCAGTACTTC.

This chain uses TRBV10-3 with TRBJ2-2, with D unresolved. The germline V and J ends were trimmed by 4 bases and 4 bases, with 10 bases remaining between them. Germline CDR1 ENHRY, CDR2 SYGVKD. This CDR3 contains 14 residues. CDR3 sequence reads: CAISAHQITGELFF. The CDR3 region has the DNA TGTGCCATCAGTGCTCACCAAATCACCGGGGAGCTGTTTTTT.

This chain links TRBV25-1 with TRBJ2-5; the match to TRBD1 covers 8 bases. Germline CDR1 MGHDK, CDR2 SYGVNS. This CDR3 is built from 15 residues. After removal of 1 base from V and 2 bases from J, the junction contained 3 bases not matched to a gene. The CDR3 bases are TGTGCCAGCAGTGAATGGACAGGGACACAAGAGACCCAGTACTTC. Protein sequence: CASSEWTGTQETQYF.

The genes are TRBV30 and TRBJ2-5; weak D call: TRBD1 (6 bases). CDR1 and CDR2 from the germline V gene are GTSNPN and SVGIG (reference sequence). This CDR3 contains 15 residues. Trimming removed 4 bases from V and 2 bases from J, with 17 bases in between. CDR3 loop: CAWKPIQGLQETQYF. For the CDR3, the DNA is TGTGCCTGGAAACCAATCCAGGGGCTTCAAGAGACCCAGTACTTC.

CDR3 sequence reads: CASSIRRTSGYNEQFF. The CDR3 bases are TGTGCCAGTAGTATTCGGAGGACTAGCGGCTACAATGAGCAGTTCTTC. The genes are TRBV19 and TRBJ2-1; 10 positions agree with TRBD2. There are 16 residues in the CDR3. Germline CDR1 reads LNHDA; CDR2 reads SQIVND (reference sequence). Trimming removed 3 bases from V and 3 bases from J; junction bases left unmatched: 5.

The gene calls are TRBV19 and TRBJ1-6, with D possibly matching TRBD1 (5 bases). Germline V gene data show CDR1 as LNHDA and CDR2 as SQIVND (reference sequence). The CDR3 loop spans 15 amino acids. V shed 4 bases and J shed 8 bases, with 15 bases lying between them. The chain's CDR3 is CASSTNPGTHSPLHF. The DNA for the CDR3 is TGTGCCAGTAGTACGAACCCAGGGACCCATTCACCCCTCCACTTT. Based on the CDR3 plus reference TRBV19 and TRBJ1-6, the full variable domain is DGGITQSPKYLFRKEGQNVTLSCEQNLNHDAMYWYRQDPGQGLRLIYYSQIVNDFQKGDIAEGYSVSREKKESFPLTVTSAQKNPTAFYLCASSTNPGTHSPLHFGNGTRLTVT.

This clone was detected a few times. J is TRBJ2-7 and V is TRBV6-6; 8 bases match TRBD1. In germline, CDR1 is MNHNY, CDR2 SVGAGI (reference sequence). The ends lost 0 bases at V and 4 bases at J; junction bases unmatched: 5. This CDR3 region has 15 residues. As DNA, the CDR3 is TGTGCCAGCAGTTACTCTGGGACAGGACATTACGAGCAGTACTTC. Translating it yields CASSYSGTGHYEQYF.